This paragraph reports one TCR beta chain. Its matching antigen is unknown. The data are from a study of shared clonotypes between healthy human individuals. Study-wide context: A couple of women and a few men aged 18 to 49 served as donors. Study results and limitations: Generation probability values for non-shared clonotypes were lower than those for clonotypes shared by all four donors.

Method: immunoSEQ multiplex PCR; TCRdb's copy keeps in-frame clones and lacks some. The sample carries about 2.4 million clones, 90% to 95% recorded once. Every donor, a Caucasian adult, lived in Nashville, Tennessee. In germline, CDR1 is KGHSH, CDR2 LQKENI. Trimming removed 3 bases at V and 2 bases at J, with 13 bases between. This CDR3 contains 16 residues. The material sequenced was naive CD4+ T cells from PBMCs. Subset defined: CD45RA+ positively selected. The source is a young man in good health. Some clones in this sample may be carry-over from other donors' samples. J is TRBJ2-2 and V is TRBV18, with D hard to call. The CDR3 nucleotides read TGTGCCAGCTCACCGGCGGACCGACGAAACACCGGGGAGCTGTTTTTT. Amino acid sequence: CASSPADRRNTGELFF. The full variable domain, rest sourced from reference TRBV18 and TRBJ2-2, is NAGVMQNPRHLVRRRGQEARLRCSPMKGHSHVYWYRQLPEEGLKFMVYLQKENIIDESGMPKERFSAEFPKEGPSILRIQQVVRGDSAAYFCASSPADRRNTGELFFGEGSRLTVL.